This TCR beta chain emerged from a study of regulatory T cells in long-lasting Graves disease. For TCR beta, libraries came from iRepertoire HTBI primers and Arm-PCR of CDR3 regions. MiXCR, run by TCRdb on the multiplex PCR reads, gives a single entry per CDR3 protein. The sample holds 450,000 to 500,000 distinct CDR3 sequences; about 17% are singletons and the top ten take more than 10%. Unmatched junction bases numbered 12, after V lost 7 bases and J lost 5 bases. The CDR3 is 16 residues long. Looked up from germline, CDR1 is LNHDA and CDR2 is SQIVND (reference sequence). This clonotype was seen a few times. Regarding time point: newly diagnosed GD, antithyroid drugs for less than 3 months. Making the TCR library involved RNA that had been extracted from PBMCs. These same records also appear under a second study, on T cells in Graves' hyperthyroidism and ophthalmopathy. That work contributes: The HTBI primer set was used in a first-round RT-PCR of the TCR CDR3.

V usage is TRBV19 and J usage is TRBJ2-2; 8 bases line up with TRBD2. This receptor was identified in a man aged 40-55 years with Graves disease. The starting material was peripheral blood mononuclear cells (PBMCs), obtained at new diagnosis, from a patient treated with antithyroid drugs. The CDR3 DNA follows: TGTGCCAGTACCGAGATAGCGGGAAGTTGGACCGGGGAGCTGTTTTTT. Translating it yields CASTEIAGSWTGELFF.